This TCR beta chain was obtained from a study of T cells in Graves' hyperthyroidism and ophthalmopathy. Study-wide findings and caveats: Most thyroid clonotypes with frequency above 0.001 were detected in blood.

Germline loops: CDR1 SQVTM, CDR2 ANQGSEA. The CDR3 extends over 12 amino acids. The V end was cut by 7 bases, the J end by 5 bases, with 11 bases between. This clonotype was counted between two and nine times. Its target is unknown. At first hyperthyroidism diagnosis, before any ophthalmopathy symptoms, the blood sample was collected. Fresh 10 ml peripheral blood yielded PBMCs. The TCR beta CDR3 regions underwent amplification using RNA transcripts as the source. Researchers ran a first-round RT-PCR on the TCR CDR3 using the HTBI primer set. TCRdb fed the multiplex PCR reads into MiXCR, producing one record per CDR3 protein. The repertoire holds around 700,000 distinct CDR3 sequences, approximately 19% seen once, with 15% to 20% in the top ten.

This receptor was taken from a woman aged 45-59 years with Graves' hyperthyroidism that later progressed to Graves' ophthalmopathy. The chain links TRBV29-1 to TRBJ2-2; D is unclear. Sequencing was done on a sample of blood. CDR3 in amino acids: CSAEYLTGELFF. DNA of the CDR3: TGCAGCGCCGAATACCTGACCGGGGAGCTGTTTTTT.